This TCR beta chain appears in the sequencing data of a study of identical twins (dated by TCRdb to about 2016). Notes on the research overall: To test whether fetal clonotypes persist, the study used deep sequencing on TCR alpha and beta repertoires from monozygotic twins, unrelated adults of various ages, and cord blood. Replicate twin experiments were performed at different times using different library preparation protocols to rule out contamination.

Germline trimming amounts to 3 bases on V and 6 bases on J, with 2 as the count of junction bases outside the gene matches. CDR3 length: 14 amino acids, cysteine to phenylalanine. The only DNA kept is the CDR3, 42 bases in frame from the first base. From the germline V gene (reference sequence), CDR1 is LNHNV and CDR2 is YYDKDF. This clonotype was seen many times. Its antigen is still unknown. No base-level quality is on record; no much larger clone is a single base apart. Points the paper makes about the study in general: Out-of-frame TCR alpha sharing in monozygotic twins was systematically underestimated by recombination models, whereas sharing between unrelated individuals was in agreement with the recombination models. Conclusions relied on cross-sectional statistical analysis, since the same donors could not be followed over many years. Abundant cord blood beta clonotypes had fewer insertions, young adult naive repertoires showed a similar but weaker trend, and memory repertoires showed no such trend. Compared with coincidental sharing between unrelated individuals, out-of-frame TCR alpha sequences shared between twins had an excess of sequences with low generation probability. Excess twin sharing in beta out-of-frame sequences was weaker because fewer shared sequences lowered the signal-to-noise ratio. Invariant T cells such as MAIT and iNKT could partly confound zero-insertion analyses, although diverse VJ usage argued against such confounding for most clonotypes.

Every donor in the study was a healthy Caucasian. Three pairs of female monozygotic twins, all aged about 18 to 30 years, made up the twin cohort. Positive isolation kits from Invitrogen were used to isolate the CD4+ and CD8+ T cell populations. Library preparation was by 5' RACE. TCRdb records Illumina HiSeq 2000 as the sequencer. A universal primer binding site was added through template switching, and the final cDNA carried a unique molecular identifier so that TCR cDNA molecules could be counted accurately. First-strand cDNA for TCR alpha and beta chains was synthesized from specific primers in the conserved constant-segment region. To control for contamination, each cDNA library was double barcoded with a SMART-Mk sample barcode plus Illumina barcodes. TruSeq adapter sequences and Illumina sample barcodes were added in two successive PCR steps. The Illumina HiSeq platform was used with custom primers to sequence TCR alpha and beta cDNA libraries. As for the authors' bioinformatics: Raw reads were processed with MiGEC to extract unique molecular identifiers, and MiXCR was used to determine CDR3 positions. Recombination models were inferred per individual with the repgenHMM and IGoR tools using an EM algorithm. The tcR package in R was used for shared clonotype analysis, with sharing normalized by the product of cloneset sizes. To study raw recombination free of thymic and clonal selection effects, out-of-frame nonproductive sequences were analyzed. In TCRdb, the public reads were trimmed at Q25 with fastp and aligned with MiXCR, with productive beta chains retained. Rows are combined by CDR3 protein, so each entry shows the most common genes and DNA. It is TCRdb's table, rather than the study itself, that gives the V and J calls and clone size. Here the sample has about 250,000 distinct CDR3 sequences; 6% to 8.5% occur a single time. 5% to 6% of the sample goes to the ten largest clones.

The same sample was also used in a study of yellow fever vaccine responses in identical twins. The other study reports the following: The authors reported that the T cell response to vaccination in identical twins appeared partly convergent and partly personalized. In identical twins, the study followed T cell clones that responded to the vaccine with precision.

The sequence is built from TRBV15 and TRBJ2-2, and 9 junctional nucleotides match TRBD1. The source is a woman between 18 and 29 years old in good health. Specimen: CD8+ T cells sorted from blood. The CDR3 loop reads CATSSGQGPGELFF. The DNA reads TGTGCCACCAGCAGTGGACAGGGGCCCGGGGAGCTGTTTTTT.